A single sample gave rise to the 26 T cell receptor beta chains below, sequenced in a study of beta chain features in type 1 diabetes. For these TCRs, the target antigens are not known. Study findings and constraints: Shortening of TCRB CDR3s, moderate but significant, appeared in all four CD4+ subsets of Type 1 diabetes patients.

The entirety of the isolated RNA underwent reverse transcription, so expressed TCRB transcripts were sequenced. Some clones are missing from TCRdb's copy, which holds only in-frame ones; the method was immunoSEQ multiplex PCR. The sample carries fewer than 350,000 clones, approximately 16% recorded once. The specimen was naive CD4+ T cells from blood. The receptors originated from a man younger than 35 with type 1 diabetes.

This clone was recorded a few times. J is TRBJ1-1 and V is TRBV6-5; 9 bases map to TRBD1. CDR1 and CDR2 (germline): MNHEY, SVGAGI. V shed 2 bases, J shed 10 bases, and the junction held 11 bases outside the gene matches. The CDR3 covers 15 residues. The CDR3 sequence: CASSYPGTGPAGAFF. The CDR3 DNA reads TGTGCCAGCAGTTACCCCGGGACAGGGCCTGCTGGAGCTTTCTTT.

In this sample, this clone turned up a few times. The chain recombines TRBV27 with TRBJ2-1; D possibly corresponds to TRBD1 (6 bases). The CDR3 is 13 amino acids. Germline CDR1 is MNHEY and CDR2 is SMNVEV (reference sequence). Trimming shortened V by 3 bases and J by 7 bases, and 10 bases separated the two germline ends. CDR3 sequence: CASSFPGENEQFF. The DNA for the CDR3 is TGTGCCAGCAGTTTTCCAGGGGAAAATGAGCAGTTCTTC.

CDR3 region: CASTYTGFGTEAFF. DNA for the CDR3: TGTGCCAGCACCTACACAGGGTTTGGCACTGAAGCTTTCTTT. The genes are TRBV6-6 and TRBJ1-1; perhaps TRBD1 as D (6 bases). Between the trimmed V and J ends, which lost 7 bases and 4 bases, there was a span of 16 bases. In germline, CDR1 is MNHNY, CDR2 SVGAGI (reference sequence). This CDR3 region has 14 residues.

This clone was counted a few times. The CDR3 region is CASSARDRVYNEQFF. DNA of the CDR3: TGTGCCAGCAGTGCCCGGGACAGGGTATACAATGAGCAGTTCTTC. The V gene is TRBV28, the J gene TRBJ2-1; 9 positions match TRBD1. This CDR3 region has 15 residues. Germline trimming cut 5 bases from V and 4 bases from J; bases unmatched to any gene: 6. Germline V gene data show CDR1 as MDHEN and CDR2 as SYDVKM.

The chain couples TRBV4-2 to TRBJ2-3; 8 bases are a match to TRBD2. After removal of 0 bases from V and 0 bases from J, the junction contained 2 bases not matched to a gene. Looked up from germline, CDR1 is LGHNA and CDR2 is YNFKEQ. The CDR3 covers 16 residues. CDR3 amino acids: CASSQELAASTDTQYF. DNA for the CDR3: TGTGCCAGCAGCCAAGAACTAGCGGCTAGCACAGATACGCAGTATTTT.

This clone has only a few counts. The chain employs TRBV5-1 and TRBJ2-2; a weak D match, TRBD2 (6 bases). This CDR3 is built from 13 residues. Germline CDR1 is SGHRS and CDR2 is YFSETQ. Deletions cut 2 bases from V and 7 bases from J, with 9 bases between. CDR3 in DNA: TGCGCCAGCAGCTTACTAGCCAGCGGGGAGCTGTTTTTT. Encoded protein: CASSLLASGELFF.

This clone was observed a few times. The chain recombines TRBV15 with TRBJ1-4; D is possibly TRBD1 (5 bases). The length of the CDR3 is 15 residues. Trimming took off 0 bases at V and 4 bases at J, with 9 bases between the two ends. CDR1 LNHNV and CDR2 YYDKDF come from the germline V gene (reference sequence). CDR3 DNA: TGTGCCACCAGCAGAGATACAGGAATTAATGAAAAACTGTTTTTT. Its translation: CATSRDTGINEKLFF.

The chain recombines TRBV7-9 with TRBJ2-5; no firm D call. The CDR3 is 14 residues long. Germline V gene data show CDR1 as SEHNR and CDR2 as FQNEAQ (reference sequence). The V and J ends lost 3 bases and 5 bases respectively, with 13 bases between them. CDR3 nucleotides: TGTGCCAGCAGCTTGGGCCCAGGCTGGGAGACCCAGTACTTC. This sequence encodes CASSLGPGWETQYF.

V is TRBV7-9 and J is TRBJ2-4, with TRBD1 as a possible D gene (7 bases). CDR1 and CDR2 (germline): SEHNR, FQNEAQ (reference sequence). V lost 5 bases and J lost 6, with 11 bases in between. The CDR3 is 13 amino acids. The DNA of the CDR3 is TGTGCCAGCAGCGCGGGACAGCCAAACATTCAGTACTTC. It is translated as CASSAGQPNIQYF. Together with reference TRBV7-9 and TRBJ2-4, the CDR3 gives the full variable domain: DTGVSQNPRHKITKRGQNVTFRCDPISEHNRLYWYRQTLGQGPEFLTYFQNEAQLEKSRLLSDRFSAERPKGSFSTLEIQRTEQGDSAMYLCASSAGQPNIQYFGAGTRLSVL.

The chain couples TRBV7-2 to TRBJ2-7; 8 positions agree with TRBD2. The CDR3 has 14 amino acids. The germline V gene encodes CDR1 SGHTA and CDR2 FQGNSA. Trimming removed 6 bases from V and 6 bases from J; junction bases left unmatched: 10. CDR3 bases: TGTGCCAGCAGTCTAGCCCGGACTAGCCCCGAGCAGTACTTC. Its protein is CASSLARTSPEQYF.

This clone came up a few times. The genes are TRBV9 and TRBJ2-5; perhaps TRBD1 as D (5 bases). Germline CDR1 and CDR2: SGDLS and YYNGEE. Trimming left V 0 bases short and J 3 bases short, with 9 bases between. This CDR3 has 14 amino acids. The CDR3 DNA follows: TGTGCCAGCAGCGTAGGCCCAGGGAAAGAGACCCAGTACTTC. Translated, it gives CASSVGPGKETQYF. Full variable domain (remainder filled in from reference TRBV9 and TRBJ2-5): DSGVTQTPKHLITATGQRVTLRCSPRSGDLSVYWYQQSLDQGLQFLIQYYNGEERAKGNILERFSAQQFPDLHSELNLSSLELGDSALYFCASSVGPGKETQYFGPGTRLLVL.

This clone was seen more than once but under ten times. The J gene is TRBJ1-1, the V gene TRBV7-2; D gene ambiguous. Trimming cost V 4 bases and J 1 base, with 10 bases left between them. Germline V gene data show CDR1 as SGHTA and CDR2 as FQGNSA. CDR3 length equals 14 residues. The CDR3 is CASSSHPENTEAFF. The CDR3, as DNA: TGTGCCAGCAGCTCCCACCCAGAGAACACTGAAGCTTTCTTT. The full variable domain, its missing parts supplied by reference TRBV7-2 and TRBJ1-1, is GAGVSQSPSNKVTEKGKDVELRCDPISGHTALYWYRQSLGQGLEFLIYFQGNSAPDKSGLPSDRFSAERTGGSVSTLTIQRTQQEDSAVYLCASSSHPENTEAFFGQGTRLTVV.

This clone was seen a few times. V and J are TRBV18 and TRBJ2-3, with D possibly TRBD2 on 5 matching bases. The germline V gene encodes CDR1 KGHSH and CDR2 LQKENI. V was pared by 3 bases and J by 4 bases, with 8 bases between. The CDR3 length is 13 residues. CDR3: CASSPLAADTQYF. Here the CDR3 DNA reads TGTGCCAGCTCACCCCTAGCAGCAGATACGCAGTATTTT.

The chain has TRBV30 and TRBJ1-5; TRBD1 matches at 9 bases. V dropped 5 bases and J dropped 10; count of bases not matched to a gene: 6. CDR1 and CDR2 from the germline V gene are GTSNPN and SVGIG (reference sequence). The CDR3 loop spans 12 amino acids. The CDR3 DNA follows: TGTGCCTGGCGAGCGGGACAGGGACCCCAGCATTTT. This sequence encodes CAWRAGQGPQHF.

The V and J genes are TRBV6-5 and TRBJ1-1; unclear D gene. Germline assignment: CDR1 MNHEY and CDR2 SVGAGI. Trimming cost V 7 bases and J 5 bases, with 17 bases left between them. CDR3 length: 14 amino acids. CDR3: CASNLMGGSTEAFF. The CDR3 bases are TGTGCCAGCAACCTTATGGGAGGAAGTACTGAAGCTTTCTTT.

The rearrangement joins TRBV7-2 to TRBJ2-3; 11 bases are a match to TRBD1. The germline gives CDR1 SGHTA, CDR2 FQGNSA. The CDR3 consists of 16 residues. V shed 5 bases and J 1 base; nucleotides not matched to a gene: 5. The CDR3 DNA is TGTGCCAGCAGCATCGGACAGGGGGCCCGCACAGATACGCAGTATTTT. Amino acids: CASSIGQGARTDTQYF.

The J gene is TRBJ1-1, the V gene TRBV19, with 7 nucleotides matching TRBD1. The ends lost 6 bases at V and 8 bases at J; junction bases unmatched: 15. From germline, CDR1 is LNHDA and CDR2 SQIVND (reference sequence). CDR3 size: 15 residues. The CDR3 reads CASSPRDRVIGEAFF. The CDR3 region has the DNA TGTGCCAGTAGCCCAAGGGACAGAGTCATTGGCGAAGCTTTCTTT.

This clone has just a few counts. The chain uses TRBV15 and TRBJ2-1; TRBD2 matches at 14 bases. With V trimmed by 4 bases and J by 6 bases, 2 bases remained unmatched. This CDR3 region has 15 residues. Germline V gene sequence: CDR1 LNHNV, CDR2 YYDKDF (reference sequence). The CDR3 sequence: CATSTGTSGSNEQFF. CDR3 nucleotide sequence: TGTGCCACCAGCACAGGGACTAGCGGGAGCAATGAGCAGTTCTTC.

The CDR3 loop reads CASSAGQTSTDTQYF. The CDR3 DNA reads as TGTGCCAGCAGCGCGGGACAGACGAGCACAGATACGCAGTATTTT. The rearrangement joins TRBV7-9 to TRBJ2-3, with a tentative D call TRBD1 (7 bases). The V gene's germline CDR1 is SEHNR and CDR2 FQNEAQ (reference sequence). V was shortened by 5 bases and J by 0 bases, with 12 bases between the two germline ends. This CDR3 is built from 15 residues.

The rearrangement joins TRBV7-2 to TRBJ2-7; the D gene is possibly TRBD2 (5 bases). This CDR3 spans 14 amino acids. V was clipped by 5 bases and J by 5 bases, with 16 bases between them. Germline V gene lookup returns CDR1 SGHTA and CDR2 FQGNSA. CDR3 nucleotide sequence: TGTGCCAGCAGCCCCCGGAGAGGGCCTGACGAGCAGTACTTC. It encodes CASSPRRGPDEQYF. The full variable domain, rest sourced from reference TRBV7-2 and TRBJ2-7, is GAGVSQSPSNKVTEKGKDVELRCDPISGHTALYWYRQSLGQGLEFLIYFQGNSAPDKSGLPSDRFSAERTGGSVSTLTIQRTQQEDSAVYLCASSPRRGPDEQYFGPGTRLTVT.

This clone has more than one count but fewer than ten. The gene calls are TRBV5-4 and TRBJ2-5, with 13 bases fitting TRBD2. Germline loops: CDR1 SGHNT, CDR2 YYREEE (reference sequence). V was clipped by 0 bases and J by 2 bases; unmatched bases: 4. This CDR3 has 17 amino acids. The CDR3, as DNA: TGTGCCAGCAGCTTGGCGACGGGACTAGCGGGACAAGAGACCCAGTACTTC. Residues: CASSLATGLAGQETQYF.

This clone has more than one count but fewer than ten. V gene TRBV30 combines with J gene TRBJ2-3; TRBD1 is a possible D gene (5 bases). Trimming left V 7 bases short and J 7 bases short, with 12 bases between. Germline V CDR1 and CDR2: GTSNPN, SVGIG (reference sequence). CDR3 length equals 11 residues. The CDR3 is CASGWGHTQYF. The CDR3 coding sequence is TGTGCCTCAGGGTGGGGCCATACGCAGTATTTT. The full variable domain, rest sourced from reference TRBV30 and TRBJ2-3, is SQTIHQWPATLVQPVGSPLSLECTVEGTSNPNLYWYRQAAGRGLQLLFYSVGIGQISSEVPQNLSASRPQDRQFILSSKKLLLSDSGFYLCASGWGHTQYFGPGTRLTVL.

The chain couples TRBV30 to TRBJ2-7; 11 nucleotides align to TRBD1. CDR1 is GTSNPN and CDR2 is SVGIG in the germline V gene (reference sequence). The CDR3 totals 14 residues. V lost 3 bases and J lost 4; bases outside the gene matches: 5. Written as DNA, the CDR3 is TGTGCCTGGAGGAGGACAGGGGGCTTGTACGAGCAGTACTTC. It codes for CAWRRTGGLYEQYF.

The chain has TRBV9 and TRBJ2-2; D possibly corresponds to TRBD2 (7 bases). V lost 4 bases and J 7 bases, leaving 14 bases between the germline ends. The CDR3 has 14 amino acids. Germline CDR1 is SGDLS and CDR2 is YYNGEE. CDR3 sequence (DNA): TGTGCCAGCAGCTTGGGGGGGCTGGACGGGGAGCTGTTTTTT. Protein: CASSLGGLDGELFF.

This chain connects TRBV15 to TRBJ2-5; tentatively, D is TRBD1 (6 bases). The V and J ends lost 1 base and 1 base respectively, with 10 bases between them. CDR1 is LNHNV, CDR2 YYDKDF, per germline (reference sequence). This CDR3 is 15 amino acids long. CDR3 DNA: TGTGCCACCAGCAGAGGGCCAGGGGCCCAAGAGACCCAGTACTTC. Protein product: CATSRGPGAQETQYF.

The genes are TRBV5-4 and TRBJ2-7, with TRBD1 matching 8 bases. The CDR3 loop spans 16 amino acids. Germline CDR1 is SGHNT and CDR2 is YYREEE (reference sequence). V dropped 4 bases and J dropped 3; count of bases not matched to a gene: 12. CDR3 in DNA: TGTGCCAGCAGCCCGAACCCGACAGGGGAAGGCTACGAGCAGTACTTC. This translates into CASSPNPTGEGYEQYF. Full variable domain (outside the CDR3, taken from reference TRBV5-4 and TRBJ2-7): ETGVTQSPTHLIKTRGQQVTLRCSSQSGHNTVSWYQQALGQGPQFIFQYYREEENGRGNFPPRFSGLQFPNYSSELNVNALELDDSALYLCASSPNPTGEGYEQYFGPGTRLTVT.